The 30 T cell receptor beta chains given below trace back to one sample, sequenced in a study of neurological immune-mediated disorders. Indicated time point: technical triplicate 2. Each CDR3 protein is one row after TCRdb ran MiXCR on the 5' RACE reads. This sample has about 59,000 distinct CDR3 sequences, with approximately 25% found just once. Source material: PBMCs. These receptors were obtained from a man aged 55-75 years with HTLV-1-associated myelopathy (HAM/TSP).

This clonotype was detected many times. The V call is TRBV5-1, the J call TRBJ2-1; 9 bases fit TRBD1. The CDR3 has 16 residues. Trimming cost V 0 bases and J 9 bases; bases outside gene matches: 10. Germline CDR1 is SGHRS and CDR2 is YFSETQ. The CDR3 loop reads CASSLAPGQGIGEQFF. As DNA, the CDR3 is TGCGCCAGCAGCTTGGCCCCGGGACAGGGCATCGGTGAGCAGTTCTTC.

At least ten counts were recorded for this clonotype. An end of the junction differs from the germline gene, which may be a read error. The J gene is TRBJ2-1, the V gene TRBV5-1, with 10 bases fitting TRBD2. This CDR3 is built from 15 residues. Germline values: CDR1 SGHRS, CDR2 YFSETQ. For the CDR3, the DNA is TGCGCCAGCATCTTGACTAGCGGGTCCTACAATGAGCAGTTCTTC. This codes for CASILTSGSYNEQFF.

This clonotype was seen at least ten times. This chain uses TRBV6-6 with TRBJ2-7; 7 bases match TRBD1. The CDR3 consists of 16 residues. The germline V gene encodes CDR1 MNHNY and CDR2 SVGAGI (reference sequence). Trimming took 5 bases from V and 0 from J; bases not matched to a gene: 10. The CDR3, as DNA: TGTGCCAGCAGTCCTTCGACAGGGACGAGCTCCTACGAGCAGTACTTC. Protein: CASSPSTGTSSYEQYF.

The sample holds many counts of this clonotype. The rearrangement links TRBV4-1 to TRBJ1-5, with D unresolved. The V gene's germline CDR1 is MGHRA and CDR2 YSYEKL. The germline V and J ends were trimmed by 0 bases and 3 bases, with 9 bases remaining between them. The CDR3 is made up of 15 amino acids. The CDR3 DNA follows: TGCGCCAGCAGCCAAGAAGGGCACCTCAATCAGCCCCAGCATTTT. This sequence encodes CASSQEGHLNQPQHF.

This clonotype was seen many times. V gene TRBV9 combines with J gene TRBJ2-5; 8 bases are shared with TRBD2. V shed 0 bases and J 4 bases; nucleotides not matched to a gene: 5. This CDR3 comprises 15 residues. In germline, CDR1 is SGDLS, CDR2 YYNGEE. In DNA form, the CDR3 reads TGTGCCAGCAGCGTAGAGCCGGGACTAGTAGAGACCCAGTACTTC. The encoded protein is CASSVEPGLVETQYF.

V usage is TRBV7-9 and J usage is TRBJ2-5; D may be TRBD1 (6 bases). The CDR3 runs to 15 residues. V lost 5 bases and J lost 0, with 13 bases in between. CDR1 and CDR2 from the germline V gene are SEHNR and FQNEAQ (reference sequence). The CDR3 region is CASSAYDRNQETQYF. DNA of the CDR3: TGTGCCAGCAGCGCGTACGACAGGAACCAAGAGACCCAGTACTTC.

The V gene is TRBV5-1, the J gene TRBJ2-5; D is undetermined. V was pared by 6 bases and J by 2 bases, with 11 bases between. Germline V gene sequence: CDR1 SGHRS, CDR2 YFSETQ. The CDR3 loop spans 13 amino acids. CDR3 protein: CASTPDVQETQYF. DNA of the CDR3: TGCGCCAGCACCCCGGACGTACAAGAGACCCAGTACTTC. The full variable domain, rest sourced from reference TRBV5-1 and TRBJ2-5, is KAGVTQTPRYLIKTRGQQVTLSCSPISGHRSVSWYQQTPGQGLQFLFEYFSETQRNKGNFPGRFSGRQFSNSRSEMNVSTLELGDSALYLCASTPDVQETQYFGPGTRLLVL.

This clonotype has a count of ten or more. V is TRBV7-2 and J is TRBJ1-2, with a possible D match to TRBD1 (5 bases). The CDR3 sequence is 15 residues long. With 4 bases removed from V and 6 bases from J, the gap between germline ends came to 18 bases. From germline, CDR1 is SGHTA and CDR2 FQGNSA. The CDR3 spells CASSSPVPREDGYTF. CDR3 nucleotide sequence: TGTGCCAGCAGCTCTCCCGTTCCCAGGGAGGATGGCTACACCTTC.

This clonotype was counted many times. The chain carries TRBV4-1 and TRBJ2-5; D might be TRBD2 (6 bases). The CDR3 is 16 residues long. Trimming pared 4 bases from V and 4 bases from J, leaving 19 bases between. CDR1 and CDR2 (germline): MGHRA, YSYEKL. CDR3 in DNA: TGCGCCAGCAGCCCCTTGGGGGGATCGGTTCGAGAGACCCAGTACTTC. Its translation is CASSPLGGSVRETQYF.

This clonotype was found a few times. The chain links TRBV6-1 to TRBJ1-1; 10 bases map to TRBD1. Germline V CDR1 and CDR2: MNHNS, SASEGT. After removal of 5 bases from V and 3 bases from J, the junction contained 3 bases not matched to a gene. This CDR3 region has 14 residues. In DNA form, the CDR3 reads TGTGCCAGCAGTTTTGGGACAGGGGACACTGAAGCTTTCTTT. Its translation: CASSFGTGDTEAFF.

CDR3 nucleotide sequence: TGTGCCAGCAGCTTAGTTACAGGTGGACAGAACACTGAAGCTTTCTTT. Its protein is CASSLVTGGQNTEAFF. The gene calls are TRBV7-8 and TRBJ1-1, with D possibly matching TRBD1 (5 bases). V was clipped by 1 base and J by 1 base, with 13 bases between them. CDR1 and CDR2 (germline): SGHVS, FQNEAQ. The CDR3 contains 16 residues. Filled out from reference TRBV7-8 and TRBJ1-1, the complete variable domain reads GAGVSQSPRYKVAKRGQDVALRCDPISGHVSLFWYQQALGQGPEFLTYFQNEAQLDKSGLPSDRFFAERPEGSVSTLKIQRTQQEDSAVYLCASSLVTGGQNTEAFFGQGTRLTVV.

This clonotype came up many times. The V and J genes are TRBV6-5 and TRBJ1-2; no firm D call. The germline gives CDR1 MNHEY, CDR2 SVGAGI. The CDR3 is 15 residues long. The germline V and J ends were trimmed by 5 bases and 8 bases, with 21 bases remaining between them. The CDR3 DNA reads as TGTGCCAGCAGTCCGGACCCATTTTCTAGAGGAGGCTACACCTTC. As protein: CASSPDPFSRGGYTF.

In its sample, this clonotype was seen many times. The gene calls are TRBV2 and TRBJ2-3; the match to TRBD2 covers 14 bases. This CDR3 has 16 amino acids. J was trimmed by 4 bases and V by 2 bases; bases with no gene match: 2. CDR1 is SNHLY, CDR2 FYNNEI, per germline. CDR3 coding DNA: TGTGCCAGCAGTGAAACGGGACTAGCGGGAGCAGATACGCAGTATTTT. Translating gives CASSETGLAGADTQYF.

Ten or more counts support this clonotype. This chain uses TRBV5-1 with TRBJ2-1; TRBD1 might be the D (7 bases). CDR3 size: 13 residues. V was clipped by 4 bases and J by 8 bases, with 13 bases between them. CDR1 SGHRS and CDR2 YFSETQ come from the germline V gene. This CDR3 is CASSPGGSYEQFF. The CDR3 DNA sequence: TGCGCCAGCAGCCCAGGGGGGTCGTATGAGCAGTTCTTC.

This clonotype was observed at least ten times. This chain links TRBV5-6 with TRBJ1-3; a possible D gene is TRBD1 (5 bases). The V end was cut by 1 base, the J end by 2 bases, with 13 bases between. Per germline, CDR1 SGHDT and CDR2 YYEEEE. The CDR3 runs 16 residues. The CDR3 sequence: CASSLLGAKAGNTIYF. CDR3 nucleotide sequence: TGTGCCAGCAGCTTGTTAGGGGCCAAGGCTGGAAACACCATATATTTT.

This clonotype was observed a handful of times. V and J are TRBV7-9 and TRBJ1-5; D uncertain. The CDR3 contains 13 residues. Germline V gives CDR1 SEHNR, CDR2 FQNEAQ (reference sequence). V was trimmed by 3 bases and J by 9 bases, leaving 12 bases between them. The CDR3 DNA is TGTGCCAGCAGCTTTTCAGCAGACGGGCCCCAGCATTTT. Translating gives CASSFSADGPQHF.

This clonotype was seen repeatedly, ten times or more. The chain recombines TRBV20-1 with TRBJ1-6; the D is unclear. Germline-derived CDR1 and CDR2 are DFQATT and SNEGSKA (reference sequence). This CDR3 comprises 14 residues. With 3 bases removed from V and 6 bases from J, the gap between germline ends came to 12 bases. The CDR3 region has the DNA TGCAGTGCTAGTCTCGGACGGATTAATTCACCCCTCCACTTT. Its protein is CSASLGRINSPLHF.

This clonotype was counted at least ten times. The CDR3 nucleotides are TGTGCCAGCAGCCTTGTCCGGACTAGCGGGACCCTACCGGGTTACAATGAGCAGTTCTTC. Translating gives CASSLVRTSGTLPGYNEQFF. This chain links TRBV4-2 with TRBJ2-1; 12 bases are shared with TRBD2. The germline CDR1 and CDR2 sequences are LGHNA and YNFKEQ. The CDR3 is made up of 20 amino acids. Trimming at V came to 4 bases and at J to 4 bases, leaving 17 bases not matched to a gene.

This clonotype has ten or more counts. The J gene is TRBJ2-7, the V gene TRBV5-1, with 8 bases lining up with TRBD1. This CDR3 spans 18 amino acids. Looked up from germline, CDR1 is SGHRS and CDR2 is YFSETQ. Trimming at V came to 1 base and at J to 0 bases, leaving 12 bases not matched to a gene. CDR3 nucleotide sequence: TGCGCCAGCAGCTTGTGGGAGACAGGGGACCCTGGCTCCTACGAGCAGTACTTC. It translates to CASSLWETGDPGSYEQYF.

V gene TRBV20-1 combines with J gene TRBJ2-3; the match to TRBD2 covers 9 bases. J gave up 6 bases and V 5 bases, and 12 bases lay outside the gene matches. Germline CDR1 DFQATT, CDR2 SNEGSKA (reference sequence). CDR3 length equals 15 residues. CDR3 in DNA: TGCAGTGCTTCCGGGACTAGCTTTAGGGAGGATACGCAGTATTTT. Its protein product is CSASGTSFREDTQYF.

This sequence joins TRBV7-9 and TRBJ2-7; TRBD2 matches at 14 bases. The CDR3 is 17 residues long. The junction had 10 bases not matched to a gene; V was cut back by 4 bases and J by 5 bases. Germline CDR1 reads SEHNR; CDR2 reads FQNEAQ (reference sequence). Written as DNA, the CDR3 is TGTGCCAGCAGCTCTTCCCGGGCGGGACTAGCGGGAGACGAGCAGTACTTC. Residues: CASSSSRAGLAGDEQYF. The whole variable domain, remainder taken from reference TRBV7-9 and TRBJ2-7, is DTGVSQNPRHKITKRGQNVTFRCDPISEHNRLYWYRQTLGQGPEFLTYFQNEAQLEKSRLLSDRFSAERPKGSFSTLEIQRTEQGDSAMYLCASSSSRAGLAGDEQYFGPGTRLTVT.

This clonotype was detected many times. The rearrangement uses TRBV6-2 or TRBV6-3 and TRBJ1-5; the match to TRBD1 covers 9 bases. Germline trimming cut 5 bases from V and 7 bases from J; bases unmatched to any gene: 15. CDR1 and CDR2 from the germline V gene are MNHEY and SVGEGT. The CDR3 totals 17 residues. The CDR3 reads CASSPPPRTGVGQPQHF. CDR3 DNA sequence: TGTGCCAGCAGTCCGCCTCCCCGGACAGGGGTGGGACAGCCCCAGCATTTT.

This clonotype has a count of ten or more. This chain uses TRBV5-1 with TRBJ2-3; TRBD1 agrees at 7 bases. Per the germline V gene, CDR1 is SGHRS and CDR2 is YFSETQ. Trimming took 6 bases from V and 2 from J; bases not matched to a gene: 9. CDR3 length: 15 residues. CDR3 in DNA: TGCGCCAGCACCCACGGGACAGCTCTCACAGATACGCAGTATTTT. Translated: CASTHGTALTDTQYF.

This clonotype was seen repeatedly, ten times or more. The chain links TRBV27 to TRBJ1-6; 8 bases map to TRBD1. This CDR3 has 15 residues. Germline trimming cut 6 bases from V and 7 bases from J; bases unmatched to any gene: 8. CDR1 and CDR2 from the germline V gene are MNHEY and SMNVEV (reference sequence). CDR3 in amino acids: CASSRTGLRNSPLHF. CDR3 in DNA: TGTGCCAGCAGCCGGACAGGGTTGCGGAATTCACCCCTCCACTTT.

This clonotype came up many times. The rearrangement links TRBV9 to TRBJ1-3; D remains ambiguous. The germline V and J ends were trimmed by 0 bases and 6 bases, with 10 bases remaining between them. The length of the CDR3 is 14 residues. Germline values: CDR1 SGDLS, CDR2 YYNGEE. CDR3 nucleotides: TGTGCCAGCAGCGTAGACCACAGAGAAAACACCATATATTTT. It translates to CASSVDHRENTIYF.

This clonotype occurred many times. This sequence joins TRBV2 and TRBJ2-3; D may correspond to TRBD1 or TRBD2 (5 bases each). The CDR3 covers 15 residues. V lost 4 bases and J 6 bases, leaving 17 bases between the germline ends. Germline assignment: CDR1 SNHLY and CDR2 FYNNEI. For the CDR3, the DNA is TGTGCCAGCAGTGCCGAGGGGTTGGGTGCGGATACGCAGTATTTT. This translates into CASSAEGLGADTQYF.

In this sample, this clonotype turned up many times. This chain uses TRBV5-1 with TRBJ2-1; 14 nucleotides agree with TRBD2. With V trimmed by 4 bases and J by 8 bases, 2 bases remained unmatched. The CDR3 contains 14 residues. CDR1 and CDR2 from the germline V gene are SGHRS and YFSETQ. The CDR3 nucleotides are TGCGCCAGCAGCCCGGGACTAGCGGGAGATGAGCAGTTCTTC. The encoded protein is CASSPGLAGDEQFF.

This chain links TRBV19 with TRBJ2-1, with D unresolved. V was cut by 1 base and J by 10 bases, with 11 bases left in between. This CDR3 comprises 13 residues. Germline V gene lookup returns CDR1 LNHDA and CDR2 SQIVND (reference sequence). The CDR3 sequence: CASSIVYPGEQFF. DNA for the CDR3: TGTGCCAGTAGTATAGTTTACCCCGGGGAGCAGTTCTTC.

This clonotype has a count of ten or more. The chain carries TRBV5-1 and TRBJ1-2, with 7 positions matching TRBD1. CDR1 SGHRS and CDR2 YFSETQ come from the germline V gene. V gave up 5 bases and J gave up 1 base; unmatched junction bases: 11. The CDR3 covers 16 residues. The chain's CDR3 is CASSFGQAQLNYGYTF. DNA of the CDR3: TGCGCCAGCAGTTTCGGACAGGCCCAACTTAACTATGGCTACACCTTC.

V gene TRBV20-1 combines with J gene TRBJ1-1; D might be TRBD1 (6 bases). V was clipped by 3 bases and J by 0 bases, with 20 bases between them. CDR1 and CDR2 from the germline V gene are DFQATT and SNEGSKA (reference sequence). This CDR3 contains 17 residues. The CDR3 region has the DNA TGCAGTGCTAGCAGGGCACAGGGAGTTACAATGAACACTGAAGCTTTCTTT. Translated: CSASRAQGVTMNTEAFF.